There are a few counts of the clone carrying this T cell receptor (beta chain). Its antigen remains unknown. Germline-derived CDR1 and CDR2 are SGHTA and FQGNSA. Trimming removed 1 base from V and 1 base from J, with 10 bases in between. The CDR3 length is 15 residues. These data belong to a study of T-cell memory formation after mild COVID-19. Across the whole study: Across donors, TCR clusters were largely donor specific. General observations from the study: Clones that contracted clustered mainly in CM and EM if CD4+ and in EMRA if CD8+.

TCRdb redid the calling of the 5' RACE reads with MiXCR, one entry per CDR3 protein. The table shows tens of thousands of distinct CDR3 sequences, with more than 12% occurring only once. The sequenced material came from PBMCs or a T cell subset sorted from them (not recorded which). The chain has TRBV7-2 and TRBJ1-2; D remains ambiguous. This receptor was identified in a man younger than 30 who had mild COVID-19 (a few samples of this study predate the infection). Cell type and time point are not known. Written as DNA, the CDR3 is TGTGCCAGCAGCTTAGAAGGGTCTCTTAACTATGGCTACACCTTC. Residues: CASSLEGSLNYGYTF.